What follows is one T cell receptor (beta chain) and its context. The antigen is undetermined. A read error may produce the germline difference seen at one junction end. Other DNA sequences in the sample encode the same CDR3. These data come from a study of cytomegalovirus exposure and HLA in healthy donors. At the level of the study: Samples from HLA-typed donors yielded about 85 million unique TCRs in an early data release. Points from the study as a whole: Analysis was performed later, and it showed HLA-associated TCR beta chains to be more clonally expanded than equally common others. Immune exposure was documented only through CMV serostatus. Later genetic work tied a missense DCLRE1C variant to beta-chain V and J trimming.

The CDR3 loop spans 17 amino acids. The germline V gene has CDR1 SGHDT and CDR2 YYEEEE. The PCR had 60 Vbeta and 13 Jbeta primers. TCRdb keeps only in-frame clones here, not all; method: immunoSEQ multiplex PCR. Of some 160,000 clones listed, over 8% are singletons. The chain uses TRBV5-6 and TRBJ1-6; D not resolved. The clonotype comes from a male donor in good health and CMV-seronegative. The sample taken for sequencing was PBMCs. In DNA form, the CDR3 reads TGTGCCAGCAGCTCGGGTCAGGCCGGGAACTATAATTCCCCCCTCCACTTT. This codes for CASSSGQAGNYNSPLHF.